This T cell receptor beta chain derives from a study of Ad26.COV2.S vaccination and SARS-CoV-2 variants. General study results and limits: The authors reported substantial breadth in spike-specific CD8+ and CD4+ T cell responses after vaccination. Measurements of TCR breadth and depth may have given underestimates of the total T cell responses. Non-spike TCR breadth was similar in vaccine and placebo recipients. Vaccinees showed greater spike-specific TCR breadth than placebo recipients.

The CDR3 contains 14 residues. The germline V gene has CDR1 SGHAT and CDR2 FQDESV (reference sequence). V was shortened by 5 bases and J by 3 bases, with 14 bases between the two germline ends. Notes on this clone: What it recognizes is unknown.

Clones were sequenced by immunoSEQ multiplex PCR, and TCRdb holds only the in-frame ones, with some missing. The profile covers more than 40,000 clones, with approximately 83% appearing a single time and more than 45% taken by the ten largest. Here the sequenced sample was peripheral blood, taken after recovery from COVID-19. The rearrangement links TRBV11-1 to TRBJ2-7; D might be TRBD1 or TRBD2, each matching 5 bases. This receptor was identified in a human donor who had recovered from COVID-19. In DNA, the CDR3 is TGTGCCAGCAGCCCTGGGGACGTAGACTACGAGCAGTACTTC. Its protein product is CASSPGDVDYEQYF.